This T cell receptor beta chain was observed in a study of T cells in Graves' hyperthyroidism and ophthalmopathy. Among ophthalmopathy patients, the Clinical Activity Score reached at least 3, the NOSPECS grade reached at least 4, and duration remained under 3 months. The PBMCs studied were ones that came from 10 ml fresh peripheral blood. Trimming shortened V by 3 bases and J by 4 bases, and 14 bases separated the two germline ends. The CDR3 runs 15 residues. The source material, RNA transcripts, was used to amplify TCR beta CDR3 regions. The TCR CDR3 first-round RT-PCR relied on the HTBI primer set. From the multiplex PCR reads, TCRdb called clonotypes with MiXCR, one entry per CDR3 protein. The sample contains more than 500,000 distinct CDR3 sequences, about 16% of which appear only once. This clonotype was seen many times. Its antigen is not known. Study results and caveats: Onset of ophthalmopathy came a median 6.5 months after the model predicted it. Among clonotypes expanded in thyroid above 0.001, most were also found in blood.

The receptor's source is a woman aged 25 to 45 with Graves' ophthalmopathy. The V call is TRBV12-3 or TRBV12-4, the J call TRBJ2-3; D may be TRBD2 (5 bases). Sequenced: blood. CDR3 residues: CASSFSGGFADTQYF. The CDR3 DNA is TGTGCCAGCAGTTTCAGCGGCGGGTTCGCAGATACGCAGTATTTT.